The sequence of this T cell receptor beta chain was determined in a study of OX40 agonist ivuxolimab in advanced cancers. Study details: Of mixed ages from about 20 to 90 and averaging roughly 60 years, the group was about 80% male. One hepatocellular carcinoma and two cutaneous melanoma patients partially responded.

Overall study results and limits: People who partly responded at 0.1-3.0 mg/kg had some of the least clonal expansion seen.

V dropped 3 bases and J dropped 2; count of bases not matched to a gene: 5. The germline CDR1 and CDR2 sequences are SGDLS and YYNGEE. The CDR3 contains 16 residues. Profiling relied on immunoSEQ multiplex PCR, and the TCRdb table lists in-frame clones only, not all of them. The table has tens of thousands of clones, about 83% seen once. Blood sampling took place at baseline, cycle 4 day 1, and cycle 7 day 1. As regards this clone: Its antigen remains unknown.

This TCR came from an adult with an advanced solid tumor such as melanoma, head and neck, liver or kidney cancer. This material consisted of CD4+ or CD8+ T cells sorted from blood, taken in a trial of the OX40 agonist ivuxolimab. This chain connects TRBV9 to TRBJ2-3; 11 bases match TRBD2. The CDR3 nucleotides are TGTGCCAGCAGCGCCTTAGCGGGGGGGACCACAGATACGCAGTATTTT. Protein: CASSALAGGTTDTQYF.